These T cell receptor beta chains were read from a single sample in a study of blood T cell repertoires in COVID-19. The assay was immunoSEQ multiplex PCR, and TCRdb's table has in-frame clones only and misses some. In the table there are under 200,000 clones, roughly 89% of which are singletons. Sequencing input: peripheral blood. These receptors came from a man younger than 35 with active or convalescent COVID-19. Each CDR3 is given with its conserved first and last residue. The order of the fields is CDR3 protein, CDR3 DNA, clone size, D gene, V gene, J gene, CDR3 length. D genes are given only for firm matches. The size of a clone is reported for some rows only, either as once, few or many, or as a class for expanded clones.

CDR3 protein: CASSYSNRQGIYGYTF
CDR3 DNA: TGTGCCAGCAGTTACTCGAACCGTCAGGGGATCTATGGCTACACCTTC
clone size: NA
D gene: NA
V gene: TRBV6-5
J gene: TRBJ1-2
CDR3 length: 16

CDR3 protein: CATSAGSTDTQYF
CDR3 DNA: TGTGCCACCAGTGCGGGAAGCACAGATACGCAGTATTTT
clone size: NA
D gene: NA
V gene: TRBV24-1
J gene: TRBJ2-3
CDR3 length: 13

CDR3 protein: CASSLADQGYNEQFF
CDR3 DNA: TGCGCCAGCAGCTTGGCGGACCAGGGATACAATGAGCAGTTCTTC
clone size: NA
D gene: NA
V gene: TRBV5-1
J gene: TRBJ2-1
CDR3 length: 15

CDR3 protein: CASGPNEYSNQPQHF
CDR3 DNA: TGTGCTAGTGGACCGAACGAGTATAGCAATCAGCCCCAGCATTTT
clone size: NA
D gene: NA
V gene: TRBV12-5
J gene: TRBJ1-5
CDR3 length: 15

CDR3 protein: CASSLTEGQETQYF
CDR3 DNA: TGTGCCAGCAGCCTTACAGAGGGCCAAGAGACCCAGTACTTC
clone size: NA
D gene: NA
V gene: TRBV7-2
J gene: TRBJ2-5
CDR3 length: 14

CDR3 protein: CATKASGRSGLRNEQFF
CDR3 DNA: TGTGCCACCAAGGCTAGCGGGAGGTCAGGATTGAGGAATGAGCAGTTCTTC
clone size: NA
D gene: TRBD2
V gene: TRBV24-1
J gene: TRBJ2-1
CDR3 length: 17

CDR3 protein: CASRPDRGNNEQFF
CDR3 DNA: TGCGCCAGCAGGCCGGACAGGGGCAACAATGAGCAGTTCTTC
clone size: NA
D gene: TRBD1
V gene: TRBV5-1
J gene: TRBJ2-1
CDR3 length: 14

CDR3 protein: CASSQDYWTGAYTF
CDR3 DNA: TGTGCCAGCAGCCAAGATTATTGGACAGGGGCCTACACCTTC
clone size: NA
D gene: TRBD1
V gene: TRBV3-1/TRBV3-2
J gene: TRBJ1-2
CDR3 length: 14

CDR3 protein: CASSNPGGADYGYTF
CDR3 DNA: TGTGCCAGCAGCAACCCAGGGGGCGCGGACTATGGCTACACCTTC
clone size: NA
D gene: TRBD1
V gene: TRBV7-9
J gene: TRBJ1-2
CDR3 length: 15

CDR3 protein: CASSQQGISNTGELFF
CDR3 DNA: TGTGCCAGCTCACAACAGGGGATTTCTAACACCGGGGAGCTGTTTTTT
clone size: NA
D gene: TRBD1
V gene: TRBV18
J gene: TRBJ2-2
CDR3 length: 16

CDR3 protein: CASSFAYSNQPQHF
CDR3 DNA: TGTGCCAGCAGTTTTGCGTATAGCAATCAGCCCCAGCATTTT
clone size: NA
D gene: NA
V gene: TRBV28
J gene: TRBJ1-5
CDR3 length: 14

CDR3 protein: CASSTVDNYGYTF
CDR3 DNA: TGTGCCAGTAGTACGGTAGATAACTATGGCTACACCTTC
clone size: NA
D gene: NA
V gene: TRBV19
J gene: TRBJ1-2
CDR3 length: 13

CDR3 protein: CASSALTFTDTQYF
CDR3 DNA: TGTGCCAGCAGTGCTTTGACTTTCACAGATACGCAGTATTTT
clone size: NA
D gene: NA
V gene: TRBV2
J gene: TRBJ2-3
CDR3 length: 14

CDR3 protein: CASSLEPDREYSPLHF
CDR3 DNA: TGCGCCAGCAGCTTGGAACCGGACAGGGAATATTCACCCCTCCACTTT
clone size: few
D gene: TRBD1
V gene: TRBV5-1
J gene: TRBJ1-6
CDR3 length: 16

CDR3 protein: CASSPLGDKETQYF
CDR3 DNA: TGTGCCAGCTCACCACTGGGGGACAAAGAGACCCAGTACTTC
clone size: NA
D gene: NA
V gene: TRBV18
J gene: TRBJ2-5
CDR3 length: 14

CDR3 protein: CASSIDLTSTDTQYF
CDR3 DNA: TGTGCCAGCAGCATCGACCTGACTAGCACAGATACGCAGTATTTT
clone size: once
D gene: NA
V gene: TRBV9
J gene: TRBJ2-3
CDR3 length: 15

CDR3 protein: CASSVTGEHQPQHF
CDR3 DNA: TGCGCCAGCAGCGTGACAGGGGAGCATCAGCCCCAGCATTTT
clone size: NA
D gene: TRBD1
V gene: TRBV5-1
J gene: TRBJ1-5
CDR3 length: 14

CDR3 protein: CASSQRDRNDNYGYTF
CDR3 DNA: TGTGCCAGCAGCCAAAGGGACAGAAACGACAACTATGGCTACACCTTC
clone size: NA
D gene: TRBD1
V gene: TRBV3-1/TRBV3-2
J gene: TRBJ1-2
CDR3 length: 16

CDR3 protein: CASSQDRHRGMNTEAFF
CDR3 DNA: TGCGCCAGCAGCCAAGATCGGCACAGGGGCATGAACACTGAAGCTTTCTTT
clone size: NA
D gene: TRBD1
V gene: TRBV4-1
J gene: TRBJ1-1
CDR3 length: 17

CDR3 protein: CASSFPGFYGYTF
CDR3 DNA: TGTGCCAGCAGCTTCCCCGGGTTCTATGGCTACACCTTC
clone size: NA
D gene: NA
V gene: TRBV5-8
J gene: TRBJ1-2
CDR3 length: 13

CDR3 protein: CARPILIPISGANVLTF
CDR3 DNA: TGTGCCAGGCCCATCCTGATACCTATCTCTGGGGCCAACGTCCTGACTTTC
clone size: NA
D gene: NA
V gene: TRBV27
J gene: TRBJ2-6
CDR3 length: 17

CDR3 protein: CASNTGAADTQYF
CDR3 DNA: TGTGCCAGCAATACAGGGGCAGCAGATACGCAGTATTTT
clone size: NA
D gene: TRBD1
V gene: TRBV25-1
J gene: TRBJ2-3
CDR3 length: 13

CDR3 protein: CASSRQDDEKLFF
CDR3 DNA: TGCGCCAGCAGTCGACAGGATGATGAAAAACTGTTTTTT
clone size: NA
D gene: NA
V gene: TRBV23-1
J gene: TRBJ1-4
CDR3 length: 13

CDR3 protein: CASRLTPGSYEQYF
CDR3 DNA: TGTGCCAGCAGGCTCACACCGGGTTCATACGAGCAGTACTTC
clone size: NA
D gene: NA
V gene: TRBV5-4
J gene: TRBJ2-7
CDR3 length: 14

CDR3 protein: CASSLEGRALNEQFF
CDR3 DNA: TGTGCCAGCAGCTTAGAAGGCAGGGCTTTGAATGAGCAGTTCTTC
clone size: once
D gene: NA
V gene: TRBV13
J gene: TRBJ2-1
CDR3 length: 15

CDR3 protein: CASTGGETGGHQPQHF
CDR3 DNA: TGTGCCAGCACCGGAGGGGAGACAGGGGGGCATCAGCCCCAGCATTTT
clone size: NA
D gene: TRBD1
V gene: TRBV2
J gene: TRBJ1-5
CDR3 length: 16